This T cell receptor (beta chain) came from a study of blood T cell repertoires in COVID-19. Study in general: COVID-19 samples collected from the United States, Italy and Spain covered acute and convalescent phases. T cells, B-cell-depleted T cells, or PBMCs provided the cDNA or gDNA that served as material.

The CDR3 is made up of 14 amino acids. The germline V gene encodes CDR1 MNHEY and CDR2 SVGAGI. Study processing details: By means of reference gene primer amplification, nucleated cell counts were estimated. The repertoire was sequenced with immunoSEQ multiplex PCR; TCRdb's copy has only in-frame clones and lacks some. That table is the source of V, J and clone size, and D and trimming were worked out from the DNA. The sample lists about 120,000 clones, 60% to 80% occurring once. This rearrangement joins TRBV6-5 to TRBJ2-5, with 9 bases that match TRBD2. The J call is uncertain, as TRBJ2-7 better fits the DNA end. Sequencing input: peripheral blood. The sequence was obtained from a human donor in a cohort sampled during active COVID-19. The CDR3 DNA reads as TGTGCCAGCAGTCCATTCGGGACTAGCAACGAGCAGTACTTC. Protein sequence: CASSPFGTSNEQYF.